This T cell receptor (beta chain) was captured in a study of blood T cell repertoires in COVID-19. Study-level background: Acute and convalescent COVID-19 specimens originated in the United States, Italy and Spain. Sample material is recorded as cDNA or gDNA derived from T cells, B-cell-depleted T cells, or PBMCs.

In the authors' methods: Scientists estimated how many nucleated cells there were by amplifying reference gene primers. Sequencing was performed with immunoSEQ multiplex PCR; in TCRdb, only in-frame clones are kept and a portion is missing. D and trimming come from the DNA, and the V and J calls and clone size come from that table. Among under 75,000 clones listed, almost 90% were seen once. Germline values: CDR1 KGHSH, CDR2 LQKENI. J was trimmed by 7 bases and V by 5 bases; bases with no gene match: 11. The CDR3 runs to 16 residues. The genes are TRBV18 and TRBJ2-2, with TRBD1 matching over 9 bases. This sequence originates from a man aged 55 to 69 with active COVID-19. Sequenced: peripheral blood. The CDR3 loop is CASSSREGQGNGELFF. CDR3 DNA: TGTGCCAGCTCATCGAGAGAGGGACAGGGCAACGGGGAGCTGTTTTTT.